Listed below are T cell receptor beta chains from one sample, sequenced in a study of T cell repertoires in cytomegalovirus infection. MiXCR, run by TCRdb on the reads, gives a single entry per CDR3 protein. The table includes 900,000 to 950,000 distinct CDR3 sequences, roughly 30% detected once. Antigens for these TCRs are unknown. Sample: cultured CD8+ T cells from PBMCs, taken from culture after CMV antigen stimulation. The source of these receptors is a human donor in good health (CMV status not recorded). Some clones in this sample may be carry-over from other donors' samples. The conserved cysteine and the conserved F or W are not part of the CDR3 here.

TRBV5-5	TRBJ1-4	VSSLQGREREKLF
TRBV20-1	TRBJ2-1	SATTLDSIRDEQF
TRBV6-6	TRBJ1-5	ASSLQGYQPQH
TRBV11-2	TRBJ2-6	ASGGGDGANVLT
TRBV6-5	TRBJ2-1	ASSWAGDTSVYNEQF
TRBV7-8	TRBJ2-2	ASSLARTNTGELF
TRBV10-2	TRBJ2-3	ASSRETDTQY
TRBV6-1	TRBJ2-2	ASRDPGQGAKKKNTGELF
TRBV27	TRBJ1-3	ASIGGDHTIY
TRBV6-2/TRBV6-3	TRBJ1-1	ASLRTPFMGNTEAF
TRBV12-3/TRBV12-4	TRBJ1-3	ASSFLGSGNTTY
TRBV28	TRBJ1-6	ASSLGDRGTAPLH
TRBV7-9	TRBJ2-5	ASSLVRGQETQY
TRBV9	TRBJ1-2	ASSVGPGPHGYT
TRBV2	TRBJ2-7	ASSEMVQGVYEQY
TRBV2	TRBJ1-3	ATTPGRNSGNTIY
TRBV6-1	TRBJ1-1	ASSTPKPTGTAF
TRBV12-3/TRBV12-4	TRBJ2-2	ASSFFWGSGDTGELF
TRBV3-1	TRBJ1-5	ASSARGGGNQPQH
TRBV28	TRBJ1-4	ASSFAGQGILGIEKLF
TRBV10-3	TRBJ2-3	AIRKLVSSTDTQY
TRBV6-8	TRBJ1-5	ASSYGWGQPQH
TRBV12-5	TRBJ1-1	ASGQWGAGEAF
TRBV9	TRBJ2-2	ASSARGNGELF
TRBV6-2/TRBV6-3	TRBJ1-5	ASSYSILQQGVNQPQH
TRBV5-6	TRBJ2-1	ASSTGQVAYNEQF
TRBV12-3/TRBV12-4	TRBJ2-1	ASSYRFGSPSYNEQF
TRBV4-2	TRBJ2-1	ASSARTSGSYNEQF
TRBV7-6	TRBJ2-1	ASTYPPASGGPPGPNEQF
TRBV7-9	TRBJ1-3	ASSLGPVLQNLIY
TRBV7-7	TRBJ2-2	AISGTVNTGELF
TRBV27	TRBJ1-5	ASSWSIGNQPQH
TRBV20-1	TRBJ1-1	SARAIIDRIEAF
TRBV28	TRBJ1-1	ASSYRVRTEAF
TRBV6-2/TRBV6-3	TRBJ2-2	ASRPGGAIGELF
TRBV5-1	TRBJ1-2	ASSLVGDGLANYGYT
TRBV7-9	TRBJ2-7	ASSLASGAASYEQY
TRBV7-2	TRBJ1-1	ASSSPPRYEAF
TRBV12-3/TRBV12-4	TRBJ2-3	ASSPGAFGTDTQY
TRBV27	TRBJ1-2	ASTPRGQFYGYT
TRBV4-3	TRBJ2-1	ASSQDARTTSSYNEQF
TRBV29-1	TRBJ2-1	SVGGLANEQF
TRBV28	TRBJ2-1	ASSLGQGFSYNEQF
TRBV12-3/TRBV12-4	TRBJ1-1	ASSPKGDTEAF
TRBV2	TRBJ2-1	ASSARATYNEQF
TRBV7-6	TRBJ2-1	ASSLAGGQPYNEQF
TRBV7-9	TRBJ2-3	ASSSGTGPDTQY
TRBV20-1	TRBJ2-1	SAPSSPGRVSSYNEQF
TRBV27	TRBJ2-7	ASSPRGVLYEQY
TRBV12-3/TRBV12-4	TRBJ1-5	ASIKGPLDNQPQH
TRBV12-3/TRBV12-4	TRBJ1-4	ASTFHPAGLELREKLF
TRBV7-9	TRBJ2-5	ASSHAMSGGEETQY